This TCR beta chain was retrieved from a study of T cells expressing NK-cell markers. From its re-call of the 5' RACE reads, TCRdb lists each CDR3 protein once, without DNA. The sample data list roughly 390,000 distinct CDR3 sequences. Germline V gene sequence: CDR1 DFQATT, CDR2 SNEGSKA (reference sequence). The CDR3 consists of 15 residues. The clonotype comes from a woman in her forties or fifties in good health. Sequenced: blood T cells: a sorted CD56 or NKG2C T cell subset, CD4+ or CD8+ T cells, or bulk PBMC T cells (not recorded which). The J gene is TRBJ2-3, the V gene TRBV20-1; TCRdb selects TRBD2, and the lack of DNA leaves this call unchecked. This chain's CDR3 is CSAPPGLAGADTQYF.